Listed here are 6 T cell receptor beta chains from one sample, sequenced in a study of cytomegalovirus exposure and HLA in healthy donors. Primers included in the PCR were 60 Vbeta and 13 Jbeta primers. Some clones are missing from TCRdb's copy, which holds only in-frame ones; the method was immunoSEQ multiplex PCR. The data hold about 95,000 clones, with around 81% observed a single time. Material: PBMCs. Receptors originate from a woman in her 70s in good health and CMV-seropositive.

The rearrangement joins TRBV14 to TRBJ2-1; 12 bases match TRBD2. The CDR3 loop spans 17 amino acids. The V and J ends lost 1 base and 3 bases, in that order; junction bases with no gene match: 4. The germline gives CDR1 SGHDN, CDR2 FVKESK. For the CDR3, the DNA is TGTGCCAGCAGCCAAGCTTTACTAGCGGGAGGCTACAATGAGCAGTTCTTC. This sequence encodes CASSQALLAGGYNEQFF.

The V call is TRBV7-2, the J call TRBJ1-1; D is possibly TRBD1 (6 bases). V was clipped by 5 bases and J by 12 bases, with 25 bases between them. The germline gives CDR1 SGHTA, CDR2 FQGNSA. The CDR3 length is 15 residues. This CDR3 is CASSPRGAQGGLTFF. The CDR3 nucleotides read TGTGCCAGCAGCCCCCGGGGGGCCCAAGGGGGACTGACTTTCTTT.

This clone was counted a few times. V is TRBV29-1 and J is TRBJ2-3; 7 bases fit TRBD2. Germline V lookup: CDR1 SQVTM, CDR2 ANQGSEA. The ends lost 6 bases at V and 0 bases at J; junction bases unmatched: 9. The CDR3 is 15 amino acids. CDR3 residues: CSVGGVLSSTDTQYF. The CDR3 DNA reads TGCAGCGTGGGGGGGGTTCTGTCTAGCACAGATACGCAGTATTTT.

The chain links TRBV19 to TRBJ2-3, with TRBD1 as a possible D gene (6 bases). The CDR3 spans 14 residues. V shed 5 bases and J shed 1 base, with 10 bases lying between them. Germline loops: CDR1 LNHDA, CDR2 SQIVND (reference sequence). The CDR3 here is CASSAKGGTDTQYF. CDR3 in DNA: TGTGCCAGTAGTGCAAAGGGGGGCACAGATACGCAGTATTTT.

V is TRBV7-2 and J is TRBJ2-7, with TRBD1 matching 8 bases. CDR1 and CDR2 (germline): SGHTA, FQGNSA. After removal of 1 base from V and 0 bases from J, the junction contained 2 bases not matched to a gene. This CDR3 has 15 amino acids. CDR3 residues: CASSLGTGPSYEQYF. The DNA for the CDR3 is TGTGCCAGCAGCTTAGGGACAGGGCCCTCCTACGAGCAGTACTTC.

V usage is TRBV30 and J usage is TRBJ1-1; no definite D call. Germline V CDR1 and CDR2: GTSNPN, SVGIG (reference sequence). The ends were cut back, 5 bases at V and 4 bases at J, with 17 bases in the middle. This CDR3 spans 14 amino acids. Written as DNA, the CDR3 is TGTGCCTGGGCACGGGAATGGCTCGGCACTGAAGCTTTCTTT. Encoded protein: CAWAREWLGTEAFF.